The 23 T cell receptor beta chains presented below share a single source sample, sequenced in a study of shared clonotypes between healthy human individuals. Method: immunoSEQ multiplex PCR; TCRdb's copy keeps in-frame clones and lacks some. In the table there are fewer than 600,000 clones, less than 85% of which are singletons. Sequencing input: PBMCs. These receptors were obtained from a woman between 40 and 55 years old in good health. Some clones in this sample may be carry-over from other donors' samples.

The rearrangement links TRBV28 to TRBJ1-2; weak D call: TRBD1 (5 bases). This CDR3 has 17 residues. V lost 2 bases to trimming and J lost 5 bases, with 21 bases between them. Germline assignment: CDR1 MDHEN and CDR2 SYDVKM. CDR3 sequence: CASSLSAGDFGGYGYTF. CDR3 DNA sequence: TGTGCCAGCAGTTTAAGTGCGGGGGACTTCGGAGGGTATGGCTACACCTTC.

This clone occurred once. V and J are TRBV28 and TRBJ2-1; TRBD1 aligns across 9 bases. CDR3 length equals 14 residues. Germline assignment: CDR1 MDHEN and CDR2 SYDVKM. Trimming cost V 6 bases and J 0 bases; bases outside gene matches: 0. For the CDR3, the DNA is TGTGCCAGCAGGACAGGGGGCTCCTACAATGAGCAGTTCTTC. It codes for CASRTGGSYNEQFF.

V and J are TRBV11-2 and TRBJ1-5, with 9 bases matching TRBD1. This CDR3 is 17 amino acids long. Germline V gene data show CDR1 as SGHAT and CDR2 as FQNNGV. J gave up 5 bases and V 5 bases, and 13 bases lay outside the gene matches. Here the CDR3 reads CASSRGADRGAHQPQHF. In DNA, the CDR3 is TGTGCCAGCAGCCGAGGGGCGGACAGGGGAGCGCATCAGCCCCAGCATTTT. Full variable domain (outside the CDR3, taken from reference TRBV11-2 and TRBJ1-5): EAGVAQSPRYKIIEKRQSVAFWCNPISGHATLYWYQQILGQGPKLLIQFQNNGVVDDSQLPKDRFSAERLKGVDSTLKIQPAKLEDSAVYLCASSRGADRGAHQPQHFGDGTRLSIL.

J is TRBJ1-1 and V is TRBV15; the D gene is possibly TRBD1 (5 bases). The germline V and J ends were trimmed by 3 bases and 6 bases, with 14 bases remaining between them. This CDR3 region has 14 residues. The germline gives CDR1 LNHNV, CDR2 YYDKDF (reference sequence). CDR3 amino acids: CATSSTGRGPEAFF. The CDR3 coding sequence is TGTGCCACCAGCAGTACGGGGCGAGGGCCTGAAGCTTTCTTT.

The chain employs TRBV18 and TRBJ1-4; tentative D call: TRBD1 (5 bases). Between the trimmed V and J ends, which lost 2 bases and 7 bases, there was a span of 20 bases. The CDR3 has 17 residues. CDR1 and CDR2 (germline): KGHSH, LQKENI. CDR3 bases: TGTGCCAGCTCACCAAGTCCGGACACCCCTTTAGGTGAAAAACTGTTTTTT. It encodes CASSPSPDTPLGEKLFF. Together with reference TRBV18 and TRBJ1-4, the CDR3 gives the full variable domain: NAGVMQNPRHLVRRRGQEARLRCSPMKGHSHVYWYRQLPEEGLKFMVYLQKENIIDESGMPKERFSAEFPKEGPSILRIQQVVRGDSAAYFCASSPSPDTPLGEKLFFGSGTQLSVL.

The V and J genes are TRBV27 and TRBJ1-5; D gene ambiguous. Germline CDR1 reads MNHEY; CDR2 reads SMNVEV (reference sequence). The CDR3 covers 15 residues. V was clipped by 4 bases and J by 0 bases, with 10 bases between them. The CDR3 spells CASSYGINSNQPQHF. CDR3 coding DNA: TGTGCCAGCAGTTATGGGATAAATAGCAATCAGCCCCAGCATTTT.

This chain uses TRBV5-4 with TRBJ2-2, with 7 bases aligning to TRBD2. The CDR3 has 18 amino acids. V gave up 4 bases and J gave up 1 base; unmatched junction bases: 13. Germline V gives CDR1 SGHNT, CDR2 YYREEE (reference sequence). Here the CDR3 DNA reads TGTGCCAGCAGCAAGCGAGGGAGGGCCTTAAGGAACACCGGGGAGCTGTTTTTT. Its protein product is CASSKRGRALRNTGELFF. Supplemented by reference TRBV5-4 and TRBJ2-2, the full variable domain reads ETGVTQSPTHLIKTRGQQVTLRCSSQSGHNTVSWYQQALGQGPQFIFQYYREEENGRGNFPPRFSGLQFPNYSSELNVNALELDDSALYLCASSKRGRALRNTGELFFGEGSRLTVL.

The V and J genes are TRBV6-5 and TRBJ2-2; D gene ambiguous. The V gene's germline CDR1 is MNHEY and CDR2 SVGAGI. V gave up 7 bases and J gave up 1 base, with 10 bases separating them. The CDR3 loop spans 14 amino acids. CDR3 bases: TGTGCCAGCAAGCCGACAAGGAACACCGGGGAGCTGTTTTTT. As protein: CASKPTRNTGELFF.

This clone appeared many times. In DNA form, the CDR3 reads TGTGCCACCAGCAGAGATCAAGGGGGCTCCTACGAGCAGTACTTC. Translating gives CATSRDQGGSYEQYF. V gene TRBV15 combines with J gene TRBJ2-7, with D possibly matching TRBD1 (6 bases). In germline, CDR1 is LNHNV, CDR2 YYDKDF (reference sequence). This CDR3 comprises 15 residues. Trimming removed 0 bases from V and 0 bases from J, with 9 bases in between.

The chain carries TRBV2 and TRBJ2-1, with no clear D. V was shortened by 8 bases and J by 9 bases, with 11 bases between the two germline ends. The germline gives CDR1 SNHLY, CDR2 FYNNEI. The CDR3 is 11 residues long. CDR3 nucleotide sequence: TGTGCCAGCGTGGTAAACAGTGAGCAGTTCTTC. Protein sequence: CASVVNSEQFF.

This clone was counted a few times. The CDR3 protein is CASRRTSGYNEQFF. The CDR3 coding sequence is TGCGCCAGCAGGCGGACTAGCGGCTACAATGAGCAGTTCTTC. The chain combines TRBV10-2 with TRBJ2-1, with TRBD2 matching 10 bases. The CDR3 spans 14 residues. Looked up from germline, CDR1 is WSHSY and CDR2 is SAAADI. V shed 6 bases and J 3 bases; nucleotides not matched to a gene: 2.

This rearrangement joins TRBV7-7 to TRBJ2-5; 12 bases are shared with TRBD2. Germline-derived CDR1 and CDR2 are SSHAT and FNYEAQ (reference sequence). CDR3 length equals 14 residues. The V segment lost 5 bases and the J segment 6 bases; nucleotides outside the gene matches: 4. The CDR3 sequence: CASSQTSGSQTQYF. DNA for the CDR3: TGTGCCAGCAGCCAGACTAGCGGGAGCCAGACCCAGTACTTC.

The rearrangement uses TRBV15 and TRBJ2-7, with D perhaps TRBD1 (6 bases). Between the trimmed V and J ends, which lost 8 bases and 2 bases, there was a span of 10 bases. The CDR3 contains 12 residues. Germline lookup yields CDR1 LNHNV and CDR2 YYDKDF (reference sequence). The CDR3 DNA is TGTGCCACCCAAGGACAGACCTACGAGCAGTACTTC. Protein sequence: CATQGQTYEQYF.

V gene TRBV30 combines with J gene TRBJ1-5; D call uncertain. Trimming shortened V by 5 bases and J by 5 bases, and 13 bases separated the two germline ends. The CDR3 is made up of 13 amino acids. CDR1 and CDR2 (germline): GTSNPN, SVGIG (reference sequence). The CDR3, as DNA: TGTGCCTGGGAGAACATCATACATCAGCCCCAGCATTTT. Amino acid sequence: CAWENIIHQPQHF.

V is TRBV10-3 and J is TRBJ2-2; 11 nucleotides line up with TRBD1. V lost 6 bases, J lost 3 bases, and 6 bases stayed unmatched. The germline CDR1 and CDR2 sequences are ENHRY and SYGVKD. The CDR3 runs to 16 residues. For the CDR3, the DNA is TGTGCCATCAGCCCGGACAGGGGGCGCGACACCGGGGAGCTGTTTTTT. Translation gives CAISPDRGRDTGELFF.

The rearrangement joins TRBV15 to TRBJ2-1; TRBD2 aligns across 14 bases. The CDR3 runs 16 residues. The V segment lost 5 bases and the J segment 10 bases; nucleotides outside the gene matches: 10. CDR1 is LNHNV and CDR2 is YYDKDF in the germline V gene (reference sequence). Written as DNA, the CDR3 is TGTGCCACCAGCCGGGGGACTAGCGGGAGCGTTGGCGAGCAGTTCTTC. This encodes CATSRGTSGSVGEQFF.

This chain uses TRBV30 with TRBJ2-7, with 9 bases aligning to TRBD1. Unmatched junction bases numbered 4, after V lost 2 bases and J lost 5 bases. This CDR3 is 13 amino acids long. Per the germline V gene, CDR1 is GTSNPN and CDR2 is SVGIG (reference sequence). The CDR3, as DNA: TGTGCCTGGAGTCTCGACAGGGGGGACGAGCAGTACTTC. Its translation is CAWSLDRGDEQYF.

Details on this clone: One base away lies a much larger clone, so this may be a sequencing read error. The rearrangement links TRBV5-5 to TRBJ2-7; no clear D gene. Germline assignment: CDR1 SGHKS and CDR2 YYEKEE (reference sequence). V was shortened by 0 bases and J by 3 bases, with 4 bases between the two germline ends. CDR3 length: 12 amino acids. CDR3 DNA: TGTGCCAGCAGCTTGGGAATCTACGAGCAGTACTTC. Its protein is CASSLGIYEQYF.

This chain uses TRBV11-2 with TRBJ2-2; D is tentatively TRBD1 or TRBD2 (5 bases each). CDR3 length: 14 residues. Germline CDR1 and CDR2: SGHAT and FQNNGV. Trimming stripped 5 bases from V and 7 bases from J, with 14 bases between. The CDR3 nucleotides are TGTGCCAGCAGCCCACGAGGGGTTGGCGGGGAGCTGTTTTTT. Protein sequence: CASSPRGVGGELFF. Full variable domain (remainder filled in from reference TRBV11-2 and TRBJ2-2): EAGVAQSPRYKIIEKRQSVAFWCNPISGHATLYWYQQILGQGPKLLIQFQNNGVVDDSQLPKDRFSAERLKGVDSTLKIQPAKLEDSAVYLCASSPRGVGGELFFGEGSRLTVL.

V and J are TRBV9 and TRBJ2-3; 14 nucleotides line up with TRBD2. This CDR3 spans 16 amino acids. Looked up from germline, CDR1 is SGDLS and CDR2 is YYNGEE. J gave up 3 bases and V 4 bases, and 4 bases lay outside the gene matches. CDR3 coding DNA: TGTGCCAGCAGCATGGGGACTAGCGGGAGTACAGATACGCAGTATTTT. It translates to CASSMGTSGSTDTQYF. The full variable domain, rest sourced from reference TRBV9 and TRBJ2-3, is DSGVTQTPKHLITATGQRVTLRCSPRSGDLSVYWYQQSLDQGLQFLIQYYNGEERAKGNILERFSAQQFPDLHSELNLSSLELGDSALYFCASSMGTSGSTDTQYFGPGTRLTVL.

The chain recombines TRBV28 with TRBJ2-1; D not certain. CDR3 length: 15 amino acids. Trimming took 3 bases from V and 2 from J, leaving 11 bases between them. Germline CDR1 and CDR2: MDHEN and SYDVKM. The CDR3: CASSLGGNTYNEQFF. The DNA for the CDR3 is TGTGCCAGCAGTTTGGGTGGGAACACCTACAATGAGCAGTTCTTC. The complete variable domain, with remaining parts taken from reference TRBV28 and TRBJ2-1, reads DVKVTQSSRYLVKRTGEKVFLECVQDMDHENMFWYRQDPGLGLRLIYFSYDVKMKEKGDIPEGYSVSREKKERFSLILESASTNQTSMYLCASSLGGNTYNEQFFGPGTRLTVL.

V is TRBV11-2 and J is TRBJ2-7; D call uncertain. Germline V lookup: CDR1 SGHAT, CDR2 FQNNGV. The V end was cut by 0 bases, the J end by 2 bases, with 20 bases between. The CDR3 runs to 18 residues. The CDR3 loop is CASSLDVSTFFRTYEQYF. CDR3 sequence (DNA): TGTGCCAGCAGCTTAGACGTGTCTACTTTTTTCCGTACCTACGAGCAGTACTTC.

The V and J genes are TRBV18 and TRBJ2-7; 7 bases line up with TRBD1. The CDR3 spans 14 residues. Germline CDR1 reads KGHSH; CDR2 reads LQKENI. Trimming cost V 4 bases and J 4 bases; bases outside gene matches: 7. The CDR3 DNA is TGTGCCAGCTCACAACGGGGACAGCAGTACGAGCAGTACTTC. Protein: CASSQRGQQYEQYF.